The count of the clone carrying this TCR beta chain is one. The antigen is undetermined. The J segment lost 0 bases and the V segment lost 4 bases, leaving 5 bases of the junction unmatched. In germline, CDR1 is MNHNY, CDR2 SVGAGI (reference sequence). This CDR3 is 15 amino acids long. This specimen comes from a study of neoadjuvant anti-PD-1 for oral cavity cancer. Whole-study context: Nivolumab at 3 mg/kg was mostly given biweekly, three to four doses, pre-surgery.

Sequencing was performed with immunoSEQ multiplex PCR; in TCRdb, only in-frame clones are kept and a portion is missing. The sample records about 62,000 clones, approximately 79% being singletons. The patients had HPV-negative, locally advanced oral cavity squamous cell carcinoma. Study-wide results and limits: Higher pretreatment Treg/Th17 ratios tracked higher pretreatment blood clonality.

This sample comprised PBMCs, obtained before nivolumab (anti-PD-1) treatment. This clonotype was obtained from a person aged 40 to 85 with oral cavity squamous cell carcinoma. The V call is TRBV6-6, the J call TRBJ1-1; the match to TRBD1 covers 7 bases. The CDR3 bases are TGTGCCAGCAGTTCGGGGACAGCCATGAACACTGAAGCTTTCTTT. Translated, it gives CASSSGTAMNTEAFF.